What follows are 29 T cell receptor beta chains derived from one specimen sequenced in a study of response to subunit inactivated influenza vaccine. TCRdb fed the RT-PCR reads into MiXCR, producing one record per CDR3 protein. Among about 570,000 distinct CDR3 sequences listed, 11% were seen once. The same data also went into a second study, on T cells expressing NK-cell markers. As that report states: TCR beta cDNA was made by 5'RACE template switching with UMIs.

Specimen: PBMCs from blood, collected on the day of vaccination. Every receptor here comes from a man aged 50-59 years who received an inactivated influenza vaccine.

This clonotype turned up a few times. The J gene is TRBJ2-3, the V gene TRBV27; TRBD1 matches 7 bases. Germline values: CDR1 MNHEY, CDR2 SMNVEV (reference sequence). Losses at the gene ends were 2 bases for V and 4 bases for J; bases not matched to a gene: 9. The CDR3 consists of 16 residues. The CDR3 bases are TGTGCCAGCAGTTTAGGAAAAACAGGGGTTCCAGATACGCAGTATTTT. Translated: CASSLGKTGVPDTQYF.

The genes are TRBV25-1 and TRBJ2-1, with D maybe TRBD2 (5 bases). The V gene lost 5 bases and the J gene lost 2 bases, with 16 bases spanning the gap. There are 16 residues in the CDR3. Per germline, CDR1 MGHDK and CDR2 SYGVNS. As DNA, the CDR3 is TGTGCCAGCAGTACCCTTTTCGGGGAGACCTACAATGAGCAGTTCTTC. It yields the protein CASSTLFGETYNEQFF.

This clonotype was found many times. The CDR3 DNA reads TGCAGTGCTAGGCCGGGACAGGGGTTTAATCAGCCCCAGCATTTT. Translation gives CSARPGQGFNQPQHF. The J gene is TRBJ1-5, the V gene TRBV20-1; 10 bases are shared with TRBD1. This CDR3 contains 15 residues. Per germline, CDR1 DFQATT and CDR2 SNEGSKA (reference sequence). V trimming: 3 bases; J trimming: 4 bases; junction bases outside the gene matches: 6.

This clonotype has only a few counts. The chain uses TRBV7-2 and TRBJ1-1, with unresolved D. The CDR3 length is 15 residues. V lost 4 bases to trimming and J lost 1 base, with 13 bases between them. The germline V gene has CDR1 SGHTA and CDR2 FQGNSA. The CDR3 protein is CASSSWAQENTEAFF. DNA of the CDR3: TGTGCCAGCAGCTCGTGGGCACAAGAGAACACTGAAGCTTTCTTT.

The rearrangement links TRBV9 to TRBJ2-1, with D tentatively TRBD2 (5 bases). V was shortened by 1 base and J by 5 bases, with 10 bases between the two germline ends. Germline V lookup: CDR1 SGDLS, CDR2 YYNGEE. The CDR3 length is 14 residues. CDR3 nucleotides: TGTGCCAGCAGCGTAACTAGTATCCACAATGAGCAGTTCTTC. Translated: CASSVTSIHNEQFF.

Many counts were recorded for this clonotype. The CDR3 is CSANGDQYTQYF. The CDR3 DNA is TGCAGTGCTAATGGGGATCAGTATACGCAGTATTTT. The rearrangement joins TRBV20-1 to TRBJ2-3; no reliable D call. Germline V CDR1 and CDR2: DFQATT, SNEGSKA (reference sequence). There are 12 residues in the CDR3. Trimming took off 4 bases at V and 7 bases at J, with 12 bases between the two ends.

This clonotype occurred a few times. A junction end diverges from the germline sequence, so it may reflect a read error. The chain uses TRBV4-3 and TRBJ1-2, with D uncertain. This CDR3 is 13 amino acids long. Germline values: CDR1 LGHNA, CDR2 YSLEER. CDR3 DNA: TGCGCCAGCAGCCAGCTCCTCTCCTCTTACACCCTTTTC. Amino acid sequence: CASSQLLSSYTLF.

This clonotype has a handful of counts. This chain uses TRBV4-3 with TRBJ2-1; D possibly matches TRBD1 or TRBD2 (5 bases each). The length of the CDR3 is 17 residues. V shed 2 bases and J shed 3 bases, with 17 bases lying between them. Germline V gene lookup returns CDR1 LGHNA and CDR2 YSLEER. The CDR3 sequence: CASSQRSPGRSYNEQFF. The CDR3 region has the DNA TGCGCCAGCAGCCAACGTTCACCGGGACGCAGCTACAATGAGCAGTTCTTC.

This clonotype was counted a few times. The V and J genes are TRBV7-2 and TRBJ1-5; D remains unclear. V lost 1 base and J 5 bases, leaving 6 bases between the germline ends. The CDR3 contains 13 residues. Germline CDR1 reads SGHTA; CDR2 reads FQGNSA. CDR3 loop: CASSLVPDQPQHF. CDR3 DNA: TGTGCCAGCAGCTTAGTACCAGATCAGCCCCAGCATTTT.

This clonotype was counted a few times. The chain joins TRBV6-2 or TRBV6-3 to TRBJ2-1, with 7 bases matching TRBD2. This CDR3 is 13 amino acids long. V lost 4 bases and J lost 9; bases outside the gene matches: 6. In germline, CDR1 is MNHEY, CDR2 SVGEGT. The DNA for the CDR3 is TGTGCCAGCAGTTTACTAGCGAGCCTTGAGCAGTTCTTC. Translating it yields CASSLLASLEQFF.

This clonotype came up a few times. V gene TRBV5-1 combines with J gene TRBJ2-5, with D maybe TRBD2 (6 bases). V was pared by 0 bases and J by 3 bases, with 12 bases between. This CDR3 has 15 amino acids. The V gene's germline CDR1 is SGHRS and CDR2 YFSETQ. This CDR3 is CASSLVLAAEETQYF. CDR3 DNA sequence: TGCGCCAGCAGCTTGGTACTAGCTGCGGAAGAGACCCAGTACTTC.

In its sample, this clonotype was seen many times. V gene TRBV12-3 or TRBV12-4 combines with J gene TRBJ2-3; D is perhaps TRBD2 (6 bases). The CDR3 is 15 amino acids. Trimming pared 6 bases from V and 2 bases from J, leaving 15 bases between. CDR3 loop: CASSRYGTFTDTQYF. CDR3 coding DNA: TGTGCCAGCAGCCGATACGGGACTTTCACAGATACGCAGTATTTT.

This clonotype came up a few times. V usage is TRBV13 and J usage is TRBJ1-2, with D perhaps TRBD1 (6 bases). This CDR3 is 14 amino acids long. Germline V gene data show CDR1 as PRHDT and CDR2 as FYEKMQ (reference sequence). The V end lost 4 bases, the J end lost 4 bases, and 13 bases lay between the germline ends. The CDR3 loop reads CASSSTGQIYGYTF. CDR3 coding DNA: TGTGCCAGCAGCTCCACGGGACAAATCTATGGCTACACCTTC.

This rearrangement joins TRBV20-1 to TRBJ2-7; maybe TRBD2 (6 bases). Trimming removed 1 base from V and 1 base from J, with 8 bases in between. This CDR3 region has 13 residues. Germline assignment: CDR1 DFQATT and CDR2 SNEGSKA (reference sequence). The CDR3 nucleotides are TGCAGTGCTAGAGTACTAGCTTCCTACGAGCAGTACTTC. Its translation is CSARVLASYEQYF.

This clonotype was seen repeatedly, ten times or more. The chain employs TRBV7-7 and TRBJ2-2; 7 bases match TRBD1. The CDR3 length is 15 residues. CDR1 is SSHAT and CDR2 is FNYEAQ in the germline V gene (reference sequence). V gave up 5 bases and J gave up 0 bases; unmatched junction bases: 3. The DNA for the CDR3 is TGTGCCAGCAGCCCGGGACAGACGAACACCGGGGAGCTGTTTTTT. This gives the protein CASSPGQTNTGELFF.

This clonotype was seen at least ten times. The chain has TRBV3-1 and TRBJ2-1; TRBD2 agrees at 8 bases. Germline V lookup: CDR1 LGHDT, CDR2 YNNKEL (reference sequence). This CDR3 is built from 17 residues. With 1 base clipped from V and 0 bases from J, the junction kept 5 bases outside the gene matches. DNA of the CDR3: TGTGCCAGCAGCCAAGCGGCGCTAGCGGGCTCCTACAATGAGCAGTTCTTC. It encodes CASSQAALAGSYNEQFF.

The gene calls are TRBV20-1 and TRBJ2-7; D perhaps matches TRBD2 (5 bases). CDR1 and CDR2 (germline): DFQATT, SNEGSKA (reference sequence). The CDR3 has 16 residues. V lost 0 bases to trimming and J lost 5 bases, with 20 bases between them. This CDR3 reads CSARDLKGAEGNEQYF. CDR3 DNA: TGCAGTGCTAGAGATCTGAAGGGAGCCGAAGGCAACGAGCAGTACTTC.

The chain combines TRBV15 with TRBJ2-1; weak D call: TRBD1 (5 bases). Trimming removed 2 bases at V and 3 bases at J, with 8 bases between. This CDR3 is built from 14 residues. Germline CDR1 LNHNV, CDR2 YYDKDF (reference sequence). The CDR3 nucleotides read TGTGCCACCAGCAGACAGGGAATCTACAATGAGCAGTTCTTC. It encodes CATSRQGIYNEQFF.

This clonotype was recorded a few times. This sequence joins TRBV10-3 and TRBJ2-5; 7 nucleotides agree with TRBD1. From germline, CDR1 is ENHRY and CDR2 SYGVKD. There are 16 residues in the CDR3. The J segment lost 1 base and the V segment lost 0 bases, leaving 5 bases of the junction unmatched. The CDR3 protein is CAISESDRASQETQYF. CDR3 sequence (DNA): TGTGCCATCAGTGAGTCTGACAGGGCCTCCCAAGAGACCCAGTACTTC.

CDR3 region: CSWTMAGGTDTQYF. In nucleotides, the CDR3 is TGCAGTTGGACTATGGCGGGAGGTACAGATACGCAGTATTTT. The V and J genes are TRBV20-1 and TRBJ2-3; 8 nucleotides line up with TRBD2. CDR1 and CDR2 from the germline V gene are DFQATT and SNEGSKA (reference sequence). This CDR3 spans 14 amino acids. J gave up 3 bases and V 8 bases, and 10 bases lay outside the gene matches.

Many counts were recorded for this clonotype. The chain carries TRBV5-5 and TRBJ2-2, with D hard to call. Germline assignment: CDR1 SGHKS and CDR2 YYEKEE (reference sequence). This CDR3 contains 13 residues. V lost 3 bases to trimming and J lost 4 bases, with 7 bases between them. The CDR3 DNA reads as TGTGCCAGCAGCTACGAGCTCACCGGGGAGCTGTTTTTT. As protein: CASSYELTGELFF.

This chain links TRBV18 with TRBJ2-2, with 11 bases lining up with TRBD2. The V and J ends lost 1 base and 7 bases, in that order; junction bases with no gene match: 8. This CDR3 contains 17 residues. Germline V lookup: CDR1 KGHSH, CDR2 LQKENI. CDR3 coding DNA: TGTGCCAGCTCACCACGTTCTACTAGCGGGAGATTCGGGGAGCTGTTTTTT. Amino acid sequence: CASSPRSTSGRFGELFF.

The rearrangement joins TRBV2 to TRBJ2-1, with 14 bases fitting TRBD2. The CDR3 loop spans 16 amino acids. Trimming removed 7 bases from V and 0 bases from J; junction bases left unmatched: 2. The germline gives CDR1 SNHLY, CDR2 FYNNEI. The CDR3 nucleotides are TGTGCCAGCATGGGGACTAGCGGGAGCTCCTACAATGAGCAGTTCTTC. The encoded protein is CASMGTSGSSYNEQFF.

This clonotype was detected many times. This chain joins TRBV2 and TRBJ2-5; 10 positions agree with TRBD2. The CDR3 extends over 16 amino acids. Germline V gives CDR1 SNHLY, CDR2 FYNNEI. J was trimmed by 4 bases and V by 3 bases; bases with no gene match: 8. This CDR3 is CASSDPSGGWGETQYF. The CDR3 coding sequence is TGTGCCAGCAGTGATCCTAGCGGGGGTTGGGGAGAGACCCAGTACTTC.

This clonotype was found many times. V and J are TRBV5-1 and TRBJ2-3, with D perhaps assigned TRBD1 or TRBD2 (6 bases each). The V and J ends lost 1 base and 9 bases respectively, with 15 bases between them. Germline values: CDR1 SGHRS, CDR2 YFSETQ. The CDR3 runs to 14 residues. This CDR3 reads CASSLFGRGGTQYF. Here the CDR3 DNA reads TGCGCCAGCAGCTTGTTCGGGAGAGGGGGGACGCAGTATTTT.

This clonotype occurred many times. The chain joins TRBV28 to TRBJ2-1; D is possibly TRBD2 (6 bases). The CDR3 is made up of 15 amino acids. V was pared by 4 bases and J by 4 bases, with 14 bases between. The germline V gene encodes CDR1 MDHEN and CDR2 SYDVKM. The CDR3 region is CASSYGRSFYNEQFF. The DNA for the CDR3 is TGTGCCAGCAGTTACGGGAGAAGCTTTTACAATGAGCAGTTCTTC.

The J gene is TRBJ2-2, the V gene TRBV12-3 or TRBV12-4; 7 bases are a match to TRBD1. Trimming took 3 bases from V and 7 from J; bases not matched to a gene: 5. CDR3 size: 14 residues. The CDR3 sequence: CASSLTGKNGELFF. CDR3 nucleotide sequence: TGTGCCAGCAGTTTGACAGGGAAAAACGGGGAGCTGTTTTTT.

This clonotype has only a few counts. The J gene is TRBJ2-7, the V gene TRBV29-1, with 8 bases identical to TRBD2. The CDR3 has 15 residues. The junction had 5 bases not matched to a gene; V was cut back by 1 base and J by 0 bases. Germline-derived CDR1 and CDR2 are SQVTM and ANQGSEA. CDR3 residues: CSVEVITSGSYEQYF. The DNA for the CDR3 is TGCAGCGTTGAAGTGATTACTAGCGGCTCCTACGAGCAGTACTTC.

This clonotype was counted ten times or more. The chain has TRBV12-3 or TRBV12-4 and TRBJ1-4; D perhaps matches TRBD1 (5 bases). Trimming left V 2 bases short and J 5 bases short, with 15 bases between. CDR3 length: 16 residues. This CDR3 is CASSLSGARGNEKLFF. The CDR3 DNA sequence: TGTGCCAGCAGTTTATCCGGGGCCCGGGGGAATGAAAAACTGTTTTTT.